A selection of T cell receptor beta chains follows, all from one sample in a study of Graves' ophthalmopathy and Graves' hyperthyroidism. TCRdb itself ran the multiplex PCR reads through MiXCR, one entry per CDR3 protein. The sample lists around 1.1 million distinct CDR3 sequences, less than 45% seen once, with 11% in the top ten. The specimen sequenced was peripheral blood or thyroid tissue (not recorded which). The receptors shown here come from an adult man with Graves' hyperthyroidism. The CDR3 runs from the conserved cysteine through the conserved F or W. Each record gives: V gene, D gene, J gene, clone size, CDR3 protein, CDR3 DNA. A D gene is named only where the DNA matches it firmly. Clone size is stated in some rows and not others, as once, few, many or a class when expanded.

TRBV29-1	TRBD1	TRBJ2-5	many	CSVEGDRGVLETQYF	TGCAGCGTTGAAGGGGACAGGGGTGTGTTGGAGACCCAGTACTTC
TRBV7-9	NA	TRBJ1-2	many	CASSFQGYFGYTF	TGTGCCAGCAGCTTCCAGGGATACTTTGGCTACACCTTC
TRBV19	TRBD1	TRBJ1-5	many	CASSLTGGGQPQHF	TGTGCCAGTAGCCTGACAGGGGGAGGTCAGCCCCAGCATTTT
TRBV4-2	TRBD2	TRBJ2-7	NA	CASSQGLAGEGQYF	TGTGCCAGCAGCCAAGGGTTAGCGGGAGAAGGGCAGTACTTC
TRBV20-1	NA	TRBJ1-6	many	CSARDYRTPNNSPLHF	TGCAGTGCTAGAGATTATAGGACCCCAAATAATTCACCCCTCCACTTT
TRBV4-3	NA	TRBJ1-5	many	CASSQEAGGGNQPQHF	TGCGCCAGCAGCCAAGAGGCAGGAGGAGGCAATCAGCCCCAGCATTTT
TRBV20-1	NA	TRBJ1-1	NA	CSARDPFPTGEAFF	TGCAGTGCTAGAGACCCCTTCCCGACAGGTGAAGCTTTCTTT
TRBV10-3	NA	TRBJ1-5	once	CAISDGGHQPQHF	TGTGCCATCAGTGATGGGGGGCACCAGCCCCAGCATTTT
TRBV30	TRBD1	TRBJ1-5	NA	CAWNPGQGHNQPQHF	TGTGCCTGGAACCCTGGACAGGGACACAATCAGCCCCAGCATTTT
TRBV4-1	NA	TRBJ2-2	NA	CASSLAELTGELFF	TGCGCCAGCAGCCTAGCGGAGCTCACCGGGGAGCTGTTTTTT
TRBV7-8	TRBD2	TRBJ2-7	many	CASSILAGVVSEQYF	TGTGCCAGCAGCATACTAGCGGGAGTAGTCTCCGAGCAGTACTTC
TRBV10-3	TRBD1	TRBJ1-2	NA	CAISEPRQGADGYTF	TGTGCCATCAGTGAGCCAAGACAGGGGGCTGACGGCTACACCTTC
TRBV29-1	NA	TRBJ1-2	many	CSGTGGDGDYGYTF	TGCAGCGGTACTGGCGGGGACGGTGACTATGGCTACACCTTC
TRBV7-9	NA	TRBJ1-6	NA	CASSLAGSRSSPLHF	TGTGCCAGCAGCTTGGCCGGGTCAAGGAGTTCACCCCTCCACTTT
TRBV5-1	NA	TRBJ2-7	few	CASSWTAGVSYEQYF	TGCGCCAGCAGCTGGACGGCAGGGGTCTCCTACGAGCAGTACTTC
TRBV7-9	TRBD2	TRBJ2-5	NA	CASSAWSGRAGEQYF	TGTGCCAGCAGCGCGTGGAGCGGGAGAGCAGGGGAGCAGTACTTC
TRBV27	NA	TRBJ1-5	few	CASSPRDNNQPQHF	TGTGCCAGCAGTCCCCGGGACAATAATCAGCCCCAGCATTTT
TRBV7-8	NA	TRBJ1-1	many	CASSLMAGWGTEAFF	TGTGCCAGCAGCTTGATGGCAGGGTGGGGCACTGAAGCTTTCTTT
TRBV10-2	NA	TRBJ2-7	NA	CASSDRQGIHEQYF	TGCGCCAGCAGTGACCGGCAGGGGATCCACGAGCAGTACTTC
TRBV2	NA	TRBJ2-5	NA	CASNRVETQYF	TGTGCCAGCAACCGGGTGGAGACCCAGTACTTC
TRBV4-3	NA	TRBJ2-2	many	CASSQYTGELFF	TGCGCCAGCAGCCAATACACCGGGGAGCTGTTTTTT
TRBV7-9	TRBD1	TRBJ2-2	NA	CASRRDRDTERNTGELFF	TGTGCCAGCAGAAGGGACAGGGATACGGAAAGGAACACCGGGGAGCTGTTTTTT
TRBV15	NA	TRBJ1-5	many	CATSRPRGGSNQPQHF	TGTGCCACCAGCAGACCACGGGGCGGTAGCAATCAGCCCCAGCATTTT